This passage covers 18 T cell receptor beta chains from one sample sequenced in a study of T cell responses to AZD1222 COVID-19 vaccine. The method was immunoSEQ multiplex PCR; TCRdb's version includes in-frame clones alone and lacks a portion of them. The sample has roughly 110,000 clones, roughly nine tenths seen once. Sequences were derived from peripheral blood, sampled on day 0 of AZD1222 vaccination. These receptor sequences come from an adult in good health.

The genes are TRBV24-1 and TRBJ2-1; TRBD2 is a possible D gene (5 bases). V shed 3 bases and J shed 5 bases, with 10 bases lying between them. This CDR3 is 14 amino acids long. Germline values: CDR1 KGHDR, CDR2 SFDVKD. CDR3 coding DNA: TGTGCCACCAGTGATCCCCCACTAGACAATGAGCAGTTCTTC. This gives the protein CATSDPPLDNEQFF.

V and J are TRBV9 and TRBJ2-1, with D hard to call. The V and J ends lost 0 bases and 12 bases respectively, with 7 bases between them. Germline assignment: CDR1 SGDLS and CDR2 YYNGEE. The CDR3 covers 11 residues. The CDR3 bases are TGTGCCAGCAGCGTAGACGGTCGGCAGTTCTTC. Residues: CASSVDGRQFF.

The V call is TRBV27, the J call TRBJ1-3; no reliable D call. This CDR3 region has 17 residues. The V end lost 4 bases, the J end lost 0 bases, and 16 bases lay between the germline ends. CDR1 is MNHEY, CDR2 SMNVEV, per germline (reference sequence). DNA of the CDR3: TGTGCCAGCAGTTCCTCCGGGCGTCGTGCCTCTGGAAACACCATATATTTT. Amino acid sequence: CASSSSGRRASGNTIYF.

The rearrangement links TRBV30 to TRBJ1-2; D perhaps matches TRBD1 (6 bases). The germline CDR1 and CDR2 sequences are GTSNPN and SVGIG (reference sequence). V lost 0 bases and J lost 5, with 10 bases in between. The CDR3 totals 13 residues. Here the CDR3 reads CAWSVQGGYGYTF. CDR3 DNA: TGTGCCTGGAGTGTACAGGGTGGGTATGGCTACACCTTC.

The chain is built from TRBV14 and TRBJ2-1; TRBD1 might be the D (5 bases). Germline CDR1 and CDR2: SGHDN and FVKESK. V was cut by 2 bases and J by 2 bases, with 7 bases left in between. This CDR3 is built from 14 residues. CDR3 loop: CASSQQGTYNEQFF. The CDR3 region has the DNA TGTGCCAGCAGCCAACAGGGCACCTACAATGAGCAGTTCTTC.

The gene calls are TRBV30 and TRBJ2-2; 7 positions match TRBD1. The CDR3 has 14 amino acids. The junction had 5 bases not matched to a gene; V was cut back by 7 bases and J by 0 bases. Germline V CDR1 and CDR2: GTSNPN, SVGIG (reference sequence). CDR3 sequence (DNA): TGTGCCTTTCCCGGGACAGCGAACACCGGGGAGCTGTTTTTT. It specifies CAFPGTANTGELFF.

V usage is TRBV2 and J usage is TRBJ2-1; D possibly corresponds to TRBD2 (5 bases). Per the germline V gene, CDR1 is SNHLY and CDR2 is FYNNEI. There are 12 residues in the CDR3. V was clipped by 4 bases and J by 7 bases, with 8 bases between them. CDR3 amino acids: CASSGPGNEQFF. The CDR3 DNA reads TGTGCCAGCAGTGGACCGGGAAATGAGCAGTTCTTC.

V gene TRBV7-8 combines with J gene TRBJ2-2, with TRBD2 as a possible D gene (6 bases). Germline values: CDR1 SGHVS, CDR2 FQNEAQ. This CDR3 is built from 18 residues. The V and J ends lost 4 bases and 1 base respectively, with 19 bases between them. CDR3 sequence: CASSSRRGDGGNTGELFF. In nucleotides, the CDR3 is TGTGCCAGCAGCTCGCGAAGGGGTGACGGGGGGAACACCGGGGAGCTGTTTTTT.

The chain couples TRBV5-5 to TRBJ1-3; tentatively, D is TRBD1 (6 bases). CDR3 size: 17 residues. V gave up 4 bases and J gave up 2 bases, with 19 bases separating them. CDR1 and CDR2 from the germline V gene are SGHKS and YYEKEE (reference sequence). CDR3 loop: CASSRSEGGQAGNTIYF. The CDR3 DNA reads as TGTGCCAGCAGCCGCTCGGAGGGGGGGCAGGCTGGAAACACCATATATTTT.

The chain links TRBV3-1 (or the pseudogene TRBV3-2) to TRBJ2-1, with D possibly matching TRBD2 (6 bases). V lost 4 bases and J lost 4, with 14 bases in between. CDR1 is LGHDT, CDR2 YNNKEL, per germline (reference sequence). The CDR3 extends over 15 amino acids. In DNA, the CDR3 is TGTGCCAGCAGCCCCTACGCCGGGAGTTACAATGAGCAGTTCTTC. This sequence encodes CASSPYAGSYNEQFF.

The chain uses TRBV27 and TRBJ1-4; 9 nucleotides align to TRBD1. Looked up from germline, CDR1 is MNHEY and CDR2 is SMNVEV (reference sequence). The CDR3 totals 15 residues. After removal of 3 bases from V and 2 bases from J, the junction contained 1 base not matched to a gene. This chain's CDR3 is CASSFGTGTNEKLFF. The CDR3 DNA reads as TGTGCCAGCAGTTTCGGGACAGGGACTAATGAAAAACTGTTTTTT.

The V gene is TRBV5-1, the J gene TRBJ1-2; D might be TRBD1 (5 bases). V shed 1 base and J shed 3 bases, with 22 bases lying between them. This CDR3 has 18 amino acids. The V gene's germline CDR1 is SGHRS and CDR2 YFSETQ. CDR3 sequence: CASSLSFSTQGGYYGYTF. The CDR3 nucleotides are TGCGCCAGCAGCTTGTCGTTCTCAACGCAGGGAGGGTACTATGGCTACACCTTC.

V and J are TRBV18 and TRBJ2-4; tentative D call: TRBD1 (6 bases). The CDR3 contains 15 residues. Trimming left V 6 bases short and J 0 bases short, with 12 bases between. From germline, CDR1 is KGHSH and CDR2 LQKENI. CDR3 amino acids: CASSGQWLAKNIQYF. The CDR3 DNA is TGTGCCAGCTCCGGACAGTGGCTAGCCAAAAACATTCAGTACTTC.

Details on this clone: The same CDR3 also results from other DNA sequences found in this sample. This sequence joins TRBV6-5 and TRBJ2-3; D perhaps matches TRBD1 (5 bases). CDR1 MNHEY and CDR2 SVGAGI come from the germline V gene. V lost 0 bases, J lost 0 bases, and 7 bases lay in between. The CDR3 sequence is 15 residues long. The CDR3 region is CASSYSSGSTDTQYF. In DNA form, the CDR3 reads TGTGCCAGCAGTTACTCGTCAGGGAGCACAGATACGCAGTATTTT.

The chain uses TRBV28 and TRBJ1-2; possible D gene TRBD1, 5 bases. The germline V and J ends were trimmed by 4 bases and 4 bases, with 16 bases remaining between them. The CDR3 consists of 15 residues. The V gene's germline CDR1 is MDHEN and CDR2 SYDVKM. CDR3 bases: TGTGCCAGCAGTTCCCCCACAGGTCCTCTCTATGGCTACACCTTC. Translation: CASSSPTGPLYGYTF.

The V gene is TRBV27, the J gene TRBJ2-3, with D tentatively TRBD1 (6 bases). Germline CDR1 and CDR2: MNHEY and SMNVEV (reference sequence). The germline V and J ends were trimmed by 2 bases and 0 bases, with 9 bases remaining between them. This CDR3 region has 15 residues. The CDR3 DNA follows: TGTGCCAGCAGTTTACGGGACACAAGCACAGATACGCAGTATTTT. Translation gives CASSLRDTSTDTQYF.

CDR3 DNA: TGTGCCAGCATTAAGGTTGGGGGAACAGATACGCAGTATTTT. It translates to CASIKVGGTDTQYF. The chain carries TRBV28 and TRBJ2-3; tentatively, D is TRBD1 or TRBD2 (5 bases each). The CDR3 runs 14 residues. Per the germline V gene, CDR1 is MDHEN and CDR2 is SYDVKM. The V end lost 7 bases, the J end lost 3 bases, and 14 bases lay between the germline ends. The full variable domain, in which reference TRBV28 and TRBJ2-3 provide the parts outside the CDR3, is DVKVTQSSRYLVKRTGEKVFLECVQDMDHENMFWYRQDPGLGLRLIYFSYDVKMKEKGDIPEGYSVSREKKERFSLILESASTNQTSMYLCASIKVGGTDTQYFGPGTRLTVL.

CDR3 sequence reads: CASRRLGAGRNTEAFF. In DNA, the CDR3 is TGTGCCAGCCGTCGCTTGGGGGCCGGGCGGAACACTGAAGCTTTCTTT. The chain employs TRBV9 and TRBJ1-1; possibly TRBD1 for D (6 bases). Germline loops: CDR1 SGDLS, CDR2 YYNGEE. Trimming cost V 7 bases and J 1 base, with 20 bases left between them. The CDR3 totals 16 residues.